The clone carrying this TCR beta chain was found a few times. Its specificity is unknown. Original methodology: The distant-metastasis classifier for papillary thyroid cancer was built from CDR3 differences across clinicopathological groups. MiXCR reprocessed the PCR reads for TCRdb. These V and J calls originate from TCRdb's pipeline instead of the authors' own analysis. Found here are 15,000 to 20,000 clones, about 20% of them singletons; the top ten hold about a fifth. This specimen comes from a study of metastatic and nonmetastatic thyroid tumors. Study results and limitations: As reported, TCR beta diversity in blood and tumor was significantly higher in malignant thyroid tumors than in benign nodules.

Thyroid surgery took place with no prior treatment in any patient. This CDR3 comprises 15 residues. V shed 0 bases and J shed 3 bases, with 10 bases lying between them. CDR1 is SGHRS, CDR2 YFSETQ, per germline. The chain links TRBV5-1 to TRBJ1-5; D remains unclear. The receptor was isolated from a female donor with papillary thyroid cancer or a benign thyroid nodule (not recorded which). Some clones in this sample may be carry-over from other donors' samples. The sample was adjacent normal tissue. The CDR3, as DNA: TGCGCCAGCAGCTTGGAGCCGGGCCCCAATCAGCCCCAGCATTTT. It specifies CASSLEPGPNQPQHF.